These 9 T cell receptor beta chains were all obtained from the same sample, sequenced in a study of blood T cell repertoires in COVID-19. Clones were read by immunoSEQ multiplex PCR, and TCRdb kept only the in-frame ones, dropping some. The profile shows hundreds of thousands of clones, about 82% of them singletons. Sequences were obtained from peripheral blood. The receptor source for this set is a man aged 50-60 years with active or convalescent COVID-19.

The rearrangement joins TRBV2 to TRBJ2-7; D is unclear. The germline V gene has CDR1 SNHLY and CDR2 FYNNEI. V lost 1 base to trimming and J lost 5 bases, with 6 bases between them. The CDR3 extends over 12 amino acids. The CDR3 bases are TGTGCCAGCAGTGAAGTAGGAGACGAGCAGTACTTC. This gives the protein CASSEVGDEQYF. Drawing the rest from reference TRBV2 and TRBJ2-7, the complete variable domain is EPEVTQTPSHQVTQMGQEVILRCVPISNHLYFYWYRQILGQKVEFLVSFYNNEISEKSEIFDDQFSVERPDGSNFTLKIRSTKLEDSAMYFCASSEVGDEQYFGPGTRLTVT.

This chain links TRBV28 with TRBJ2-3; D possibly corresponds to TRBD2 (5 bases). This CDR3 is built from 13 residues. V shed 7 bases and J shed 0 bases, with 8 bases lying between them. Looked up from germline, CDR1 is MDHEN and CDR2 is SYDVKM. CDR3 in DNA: TGTGCCAGCATGGACTCTAGCACAGATACGCAGTATTTT. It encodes CASMDSSTDTQYF.

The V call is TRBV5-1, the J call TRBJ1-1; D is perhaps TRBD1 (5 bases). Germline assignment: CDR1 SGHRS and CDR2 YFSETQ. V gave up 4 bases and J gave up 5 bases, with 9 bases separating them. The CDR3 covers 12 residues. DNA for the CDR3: TGCGCCAGCAGCCTGGGACTTACTGAAGCTTTCTTT. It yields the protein CASSLGLTEAFF.

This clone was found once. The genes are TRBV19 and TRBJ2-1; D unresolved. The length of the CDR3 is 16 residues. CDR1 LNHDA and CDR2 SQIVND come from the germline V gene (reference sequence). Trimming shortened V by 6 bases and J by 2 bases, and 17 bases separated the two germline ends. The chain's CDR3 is CASRKEATYPYNEQFF. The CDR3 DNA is TGTGCCAGTAGGAAAGAAGCAACCTATCCCTACAATGAGCAGTTCTTC.

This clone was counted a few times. CDR3 DNA: TGTGCCAGCAGCATAACACAGGGGGGAGGATATGGCTACACCTTC. Translation gives CASSITQGGGYGYTF. The J gene is TRBJ1-2, the V gene TRBV7-9, with 8 bases fitting TRBD1. CDR1 and CDR2 from the germline V gene are SEHNR and FQNEAQ (reference sequence). The CDR3 has 15 amino acids. The ends lost 5 bases at V and 5 bases at J; junction bases unmatched: 10.

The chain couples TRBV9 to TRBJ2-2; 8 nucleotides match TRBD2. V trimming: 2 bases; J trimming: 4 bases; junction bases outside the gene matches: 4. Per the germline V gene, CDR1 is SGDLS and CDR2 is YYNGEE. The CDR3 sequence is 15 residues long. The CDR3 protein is CASSVGGAPTGELFF. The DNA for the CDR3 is TGTGCCAGCAGCGTCGGGGGGGCCCCCACCGGGGAGCTGTTTTTT.

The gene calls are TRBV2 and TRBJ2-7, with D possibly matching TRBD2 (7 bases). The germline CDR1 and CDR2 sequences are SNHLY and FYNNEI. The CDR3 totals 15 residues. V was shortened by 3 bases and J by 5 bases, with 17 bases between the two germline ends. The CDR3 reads CASSDEWEGTHEQYF. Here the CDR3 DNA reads TGTGCCAGCAGTGATGAGTGGGAGGGGACACACGAGCAGTACTTC.

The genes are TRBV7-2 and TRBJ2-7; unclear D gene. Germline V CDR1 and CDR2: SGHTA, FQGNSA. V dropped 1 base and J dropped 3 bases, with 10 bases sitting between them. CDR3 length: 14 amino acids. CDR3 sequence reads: CASSLVNFNYEQYF. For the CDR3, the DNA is TGTGCCAGCAGCTTAGTGAACTTTAACTACGAGCAGTACTTC.

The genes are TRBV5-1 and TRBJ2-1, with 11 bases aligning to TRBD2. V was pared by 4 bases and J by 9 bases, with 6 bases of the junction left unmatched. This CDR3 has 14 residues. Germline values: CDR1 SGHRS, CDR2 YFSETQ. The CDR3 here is CASSLTSGSTEQFF. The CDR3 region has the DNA TGCGCCAGCAGCCTAACTAGCGGGAGCACTGAGCAGTTCTTC.